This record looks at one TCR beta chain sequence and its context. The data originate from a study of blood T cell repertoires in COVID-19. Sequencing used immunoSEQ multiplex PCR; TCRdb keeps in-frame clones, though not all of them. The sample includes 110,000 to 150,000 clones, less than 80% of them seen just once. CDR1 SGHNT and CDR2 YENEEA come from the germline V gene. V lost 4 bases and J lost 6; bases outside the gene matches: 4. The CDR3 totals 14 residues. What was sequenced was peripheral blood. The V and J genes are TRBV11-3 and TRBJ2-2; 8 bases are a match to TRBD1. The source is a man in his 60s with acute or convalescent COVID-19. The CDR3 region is CASSSDRGAGELFF. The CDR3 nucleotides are TGTGCCAGCAGCTCCGACAGGGGCGCCGGGGAGCTGTTTTTT.